This T cell receptor beta chain was captured in a study of OX40 agonist ivuxolimab in advanced cancers. Across the whole study: It was ivuxolimab, an agonistic anti-OX40 (CD134) antibody, that patients were treated with. Study outcomes and limitations: Clonal expansion by week 6 occurred in CD4+ and CD8+ blood T cells (at 0.1 to 3.0 mg/kg). CD4+ T cells averaged fewer expanded clones than CD8+ T cells.

A word on this clone: Antigen specificity is unknown.

Assay used: immunoSEQ multiplex PCR; TCRdb lists only in-frame clones, some missing. The sample contains 78,000 or so clones, around nine tenths of which appear only once. This CDR3 has 16 amino acids. The V gene's germline CDR1 is LNHDA and CDR2 SQIVND (reference sequence). V lost 6 bases, J lost 6 bases, and 17 bases stayed unmatched. The input for sequencing was CD4+ or CD8+ T cells sorted from blood, taken in a trial of the OX40 agonist ivuxolimab. The sequence was obtained from an adult with an advanced solid tumor such as melanoma, head and neck, liver or kidney cancer. The rearrangement uses TRBV19 and TRBJ2-7; 7 bases match TRBD1. In DNA form, the CDR3 reads TGTGCCAGTAGCCCTCAGGCCCCAAACAGGGGTGGCGAGCAGTACTTC. It specifies CASSPQAPNRGGEQYF.